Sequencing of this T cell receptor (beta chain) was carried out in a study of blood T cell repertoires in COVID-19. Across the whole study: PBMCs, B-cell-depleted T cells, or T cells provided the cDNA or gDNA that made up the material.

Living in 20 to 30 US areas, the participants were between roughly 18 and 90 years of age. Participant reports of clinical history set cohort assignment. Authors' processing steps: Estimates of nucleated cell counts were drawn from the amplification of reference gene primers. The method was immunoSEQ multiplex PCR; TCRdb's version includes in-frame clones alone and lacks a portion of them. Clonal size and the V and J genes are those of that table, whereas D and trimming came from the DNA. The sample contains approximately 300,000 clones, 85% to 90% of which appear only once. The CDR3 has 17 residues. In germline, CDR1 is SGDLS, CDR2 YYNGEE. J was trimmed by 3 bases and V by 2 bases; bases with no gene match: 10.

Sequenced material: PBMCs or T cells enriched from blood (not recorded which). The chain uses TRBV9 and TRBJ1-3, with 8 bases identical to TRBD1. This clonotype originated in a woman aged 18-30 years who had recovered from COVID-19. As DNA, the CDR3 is TGTGCCAGCAGCGTCGGGACAGGTCGATTAGGTGGAAACACCATATATTTT. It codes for CASSVGTGRLGGNTIYF. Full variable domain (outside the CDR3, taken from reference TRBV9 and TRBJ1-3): DSGVTQTPKHLITATGQRVTLRCSPRSGDLSVYWYQQSLDQGLQFLIQYYNGEERAKGNILERFSAQQFPDLHSELNLSSLELGDSALYFCASSVGTGRLGGNTIYFGEGSWLTVV.